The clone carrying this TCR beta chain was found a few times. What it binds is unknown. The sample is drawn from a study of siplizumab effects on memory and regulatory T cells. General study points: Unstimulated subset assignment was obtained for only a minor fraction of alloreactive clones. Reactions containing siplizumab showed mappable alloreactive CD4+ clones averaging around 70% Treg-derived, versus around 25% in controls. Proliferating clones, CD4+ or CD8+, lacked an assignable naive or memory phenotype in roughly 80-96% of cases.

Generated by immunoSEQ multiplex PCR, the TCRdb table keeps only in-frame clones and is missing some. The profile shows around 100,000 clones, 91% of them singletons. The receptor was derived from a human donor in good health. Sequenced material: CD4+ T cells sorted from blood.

The CDR3: CASSERTGTDTQYF. CDR3 in DNA: TGTGCCAGCAGTGAAAGGACAGGGACAGATACGCAGTATTTT. The chain links TRBV2 to TRBJ2-3; 8 bases fit TRBD1. CDR1 and CDR2 (germline): SNHLY, FYNNEI. This CDR3 comprises 14 residues. The trim removed 2 bases at V and 3 bases at J, leaving 1 base unmatched.